This T cell receptor (beta chain) was recorded in a study of cytomegalovirus exposure and HLA in healthy donors. Study results and limitations: Cytomegalovirus-associated status was assigned to 164 TCR beta chains. It was found in a later analysis that first-cohort TCR clusters tended to co-occur in the roughly 120 validation repertoires. Reports indicated that the classifier achieved high specificity and sensitivity in diagnosing cytomegalovirus status. Rare TCR sequences dominated, though some public TCRs recurred in many donors.

The protocol was immunoSEQ multiplex PCR, while the TCRdb copy is restricted to in-frame clones and leaves out a portion. The sample lists 200,000 to 250,000 clones; around nine tenths were seen once. With regard to this clone: Its antigen remains unknown.

The source is a woman aged 18-30 years in good health and CMV-seronegative. Sequencing was done on a sample of PBMCs.

The CDR3 nucleotides read TGTGCCAGCAGTCAAACAGGTGGCGGCATGCAGACCCAGTACTTC. It translates to CASSQTGGGMQTQYF. The V and J genes are TRBV6-5 and TRBJ2-5; a weak D match, TRBD1 (5 bases). Germline-derived CDR1 and CDR2 are MNHEY and SVGAGI. CDR3 length: 15 amino acids. The V end lost 5 bases, the J end lost 6 bases, and 19 bases lay between the germline ends.